The 26 T cell receptor beta chains below come from one sample, sequenced in a study of control samples from healthy donors and cancer patients. The data were produced by immunoSEQ multiplex PCR, yet TCRdb's version contains in-frame clones alone and is incomplete. Of 100,000 to 150,000 clones in the sample, approximately 89% were seen once. The material sequenced was blood. The receptors were sampled from a man aged 60 to 69 in good health.

The V and J genes are TRBV4-3 and TRBJ2-2, with 11 bases fitting TRBD2. The junction had 3 bases not matched to a gene; V was cut back by 2 bases and J by 4 bases. This CDR3 spans 16 amino acids. Looked up from germline, CDR1 is LGHNA and CDR2 is YSLEER. CDR3 in DNA: TGCGCCAGCAGCCAACTAGCGGGGGGATTCACCGGGGAGCTGTTTTTT. It specifies CASSQLAGGFTGELFF.

The chain joins TRBV19 to TRBJ2-7; weak D call: TRBD1 (6 bases). Germline values: CDR1 LNHDA, CDR2 SQIVND (reference sequence). V was cut by 3 bases and J by 12 bases, with 15 bases left in between. The CDR3 runs to 12 residues. Written as DNA, the CDR3 is TGTGCCAGTAGTATTTCGGACAGCGCGGTGTACTTC. Amino acids: CASSISDSAVYF.

The chain couples TRBV19 to TRBJ2-3, with 8 bases aligning to TRBD1. The CDR3 runs 14 residues. Germline-derived CDR1 and CDR2 are LNHDA and SQIVND (reference sequence). J gave up 8 bases and V 4 bases, and 8 bases lay outside the gene matches. The CDR3 loop is CASSTGTGGVTQYF. The CDR3 coding sequence is TGTGCCAGTAGTACAGGGACAGGAGGGGTTACGCAGTATTTT. Based on the CDR3 plus reference TRBV19 and TRBJ2-3, the full variable domain is DGGITQSPKYLFRKEGQNVTLSCEQNLNHDAMYWYRQDPGQGLRLIYYSQIVNDFQKGDIAEGYSVSREKKESFPLTVTSAQKNPTAFYLCASSTGTGGVTQYFGPGTRLTVL.

The chain has TRBV4-3 and TRBJ2-7, with TRBD2 identical over 13 bases. The V segment lost 4 bases and the J segment 5 bases; nucleotides outside the gene matches: 5. The germline V gene encodes CDR1 LGHNA and CDR2 YSLEER. The CDR3 is 15 amino acids. The CDR3 DNA follows: TGCGCCAGCAGCCGGACTAGCGGGGGTTTTGACGAGCAGTACTTC. It specifies CASSRTSGGFDEQYF.

The genes are TRBV18 and TRBJ2-1; D is ambiguous. With 5 bases removed from V and 8 bases from J, the gap between germline ends came to 10 bases. Germline values: CDR1 KGHSH, CDR2 LQKENI. CDR3 size: 12 residues. In DNA form, the CDR3 reads TGTGCCAGCTCAACCTACCTCTATGAGCAGTTCTTC. Protein product: CASSTYLYEQFF.

The chain joins TRBV20-1 to TRBJ1-3; D is uncertain. The CDR3 is 16 amino acids. CDR1 and CDR2 (germline): DFQATT, SNEGSKA (reference sequence). Deletions cut 3 bases from V and 0 bases from J, with 15 bases between. The CDR3 bases are TGCAGTGCTAGTCGTTCGTCGGCAGTCTCTGGAAACACCATATATTTT. Translating gives CSASRSSAVSGNTIYF.

For the CDR3, the DNA is TGTGCCAGTAGTATAGTGGGGGGGGCCGGGGAGCTGTTTTTT. Translated, it gives CASSIVGGAGELFF. V gene TRBV19 combines with J gene TRBJ2-2; 7 bases are shared with TRBD2. The CDR3 totals 14 residues. Germline CDR1 LNHDA, CDR2 SQIVND (reference sequence). J lost 6 bases, V lost 1 base, and 2 bases had no gene match.

The chain links TRBV18 to TRBJ1-5; weak D call: TRBD1 (6 bases). Deletions cut 5 bases from V and 5 bases from J, with 13 bases between. This CDR3 is built from 14 residues. Germline lookup yields CDR1 KGHSH and CDR2 LQKENI. CDR3 DNA: TGTGCCAGCTCATTTGGGGGGGCGGATCAGCCCCAGCATTTT. It specifies CASSFGGADQPQHF.

This chain links TRBV5-1 with TRBJ2-2; TRBD2 aligns across 13 bases. Germline lookup yields CDR1 SGHRS and CDR2 YFSETQ. J lost 5 bases, V lost 7 bases, and 8 bases had no gene match. The CDR3 extends over 16 amino acids. The DNA for the CDR3 is TGCGCCAGCCGAACTAGCGGGGGGGCTTTAACCGGGGAGCTGTTTTTT. Protein: CASRTSGGALTGELFF.

The chain employs TRBV28 and TRBJ1-2, with 9 bases identical to TRBD1. The CDR3 length is 15 residues. The V segment lost 6 bases and the J segment 7 bases; nucleotides outside the gene matches: 12. Germline loops: CDR1 MDHEN, CDR2 SYDVKM. The CDR3 DNA reads TGTGCCAGCAGCCTCACCGGGACAGGGTCGCGTGGCTACACCTTC. Translated: CASSLTGTGSRGYTF.

This clone was recorded a few times. The gene calls are TRBV6-6 and TRBJ1-5, with D tentatively TRBD1 (6 bases). Trimming removed 7 bases from V and 7 bases from J, with 17 bases in between. Germline values: CDR1 MNHNY, CDR2 SVGAGI (reference sequence). This CDR3 contains 14 residues. CDR3 nucleotides: TGTGCCAGCAAGCCGGGACAATGGCACCAGCCCCAGCATTTT. Protein: CASKPGQWHQPQHF.

The chain employs TRBV12-5 and TRBJ1-4, with TRBD1 as a possible D gene (6 bases). The V gene's germline CDR1 is LGHNT and CDR2 FRNRAP. Deletions cut 7 bases from V and 6 bases from J, with 30 bases between. The CDR3 sequence is 19 residues long. In DNA, the CDR3 is TGTGCTAGTGTTCCTAGCCCCCCACAGGGTAGGGTGCGGGATGAAAAACTGTTTTTT. This codes for CASVPSPPQGRVRDEKLFF.

V gene TRBV6-1 combines with J gene TRBJ2-7, with D hard to call. Trimming left V 2 bases short and J 4 bases short, with 6 bases between. CDR3 length: 12 amino acids. The germline CDR1 and CDR2 sequences are MNHNS and SASEGT. The DNA for the CDR3 is TGTGCCAGCAGTGAATGGGGATACGAGCAGTACTTC. It yields the protein CASSEWGYEQYF.

The chain joins TRBV7-9 to TRBJ2-3; D uncertain. Germline CDR1 SEHNR, CDR2 FQNEAQ (reference sequence). The CDR3 runs to 11 residues. The ends were cut back, 3 bases at V and 6 bases at J, with 4 bases in the middle. The CDR3 sequence: CASSFTDTQYF. Written as DNA, the CDR3 is TGTGCCAGCAGCTTTACGGATACGCAGTATTTT.

This clone was observed once. The chain joins TRBV15 to TRBJ1-2; the match to TRBD1 covers 9 bases. Germline V gene lookup returns CDR1 LNHNV and CDR2 YYDKDF (reference sequence). CDR3 size: 14 residues. V lost 6 bases and J lost 2; bases outside the gene matches: 4. The CDR3 is CATRNGQGNYGYTF. The CDR3 DNA follows: TGTGCCACCAGGAACGGACAGGGGAACTATGGCTACACCTTC.

In this sample, this clone turned up a few times. The rearrangement links TRBV27 to TRBJ2-7; a weak D match, TRBD1 (5 bases). Between the trimmed V and J ends, which lost 5 bases and 5 bases, there was a span of 19 bases. The CDR3 has 15 residues. Germline CDR1 MNHEY, CDR2 SMNVEV (reference sequence). In DNA, the CDR3 is TGTGCCAGCAGTACCACGGACATCGGTGTTAACGAGCAGTACTTC. Amino acids: CASSTTDIGVNEQYF.

The chain couples TRBV6-5 to TRBJ1-1, with 7 bases identical to TRBD1. Germline CDR1 MNHEY, CDR2 SVGAGI. The V segment lost 9 bases and the J segment 1 base; nucleotides outside the gene matches: 8. The length of the CDR3 is 14 residues. CDR3 loop: CASDTGTANTEAFF. As DNA, the CDR3 is TGTGCCAGTGATACCGGGACAGCGAACACTGAAGCTTTCTTT.

This clone was picked up one time. J is TRBJ2-6 and V is TRBV5-6; D is undetermined. The CDR3 is 18 amino acids. Germline V CDR1 and CDR2: SGHDT, YYEEEE. Trimming stripped 5 bases from V and 6 bases from J, with 24 bases between. CDR3 DNA sequence: TGTGCCAGCAGTCCGATTAAGTCTAGGACCCCCCAGGCCAACGTCCTGACTTTC. As protein: CASSPIKSRTPQANVLTF.

CDR3 DNA: TGTGCCAGCAGAATAGAGGGGACAAGGGTCGCCTACGAGCAGTACTTC. It is translated as CASRIEGTRVAYEQYF. V usage is TRBV27 and J usage is TRBJ2-7, with D perhaps matching TRBD1 (6 bases). Germline V lookup: CDR1 MNHEY, CDR2 SMNVEV (reference sequence). The CDR3 totals 16 residues. V shed 6 bases and J shed 2 bases, with 20 bases lying between them.

V is TRBV9 and J is TRBJ2-5, with a weak D call TRBD2 (7 bases). The germline V gene has CDR1 SGDLS and CDR2 YYNGEE. V shed 4 bases and J shed 5 bases, with 24 bases lying between them. This CDR3 has 17 residues. As DNA, the CDR3 is TGTGCCAGCAGCCCCTACCCGCCGAGGGGGGGCTCGGAGACCCAGTACTTC. It codes for CASSPYPPRGGSETQYF.

The chain uses TRBV9 and TRBJ2-1; 8 bases agree with TRBD1. The CDR3 is 14 amino acids. Germline CDR1 reads SGDLS; CDR2 reads YYNGEE. The trim removed 0 bases at V and 7 bases at J, leaving 3 bases unmatched. The CDR3 nucleotides are TGTGCCAGCAGCGTAGGACAGGGGAAAAATGAGCAGTTCTTC. It encodes CASSVGQGKNEQFF.

This chain connects TRBV7-2 to TRBJ2-7; possible D gene TRBD1, 5 bases. The CDR3 loop spans 14 amino acids. Germline V gene data show CDR1 as SGHTA and CDR2 as FQGNSA. V was trimmed by 4 bases and J by 3 bases, leaving 13 bases between them. This chain's CDR3 is CASSYRTAGYEQYF. The DNA of the CDR3 is TGTGCCAGCAGCTACAGGACGGCCGGCTACGAGCAGTACTTC.

The chain recombines TRBV14 with TRBJ1-3; maybe TRBD1 (6 bases). V was clipped by 5 bases and J by 0 bases, with 14 bases between them. Germline CDR1 reads SGHDN; CDR2 reads FVKESK. This CDR3 is built from 16 residues. The CDR3, as DNA: TGTGCCAGCAGCGAAGGGGGAAAGTACTCTGGAAACACCATATATTTT. Protein: CASSEGGKYSGNTIYF.

The chain combines TRBV7-9 with TRBJ2-2, with D possibly TRBD1 on 6 matching bases. Trimming left V 2 bases short and J 0 bases short, with 10 bases between. This CDR3 is 16 amino acids long. Looked up from germline, CDR1 is SEHNR and CDR2 is FQNEAQ (reference sequence). This CDR3 is CASSLSTGTNTGELFF. The CDR3 coding sequence is TGTGCCAGCAGCTTATCCACAGGGACGAACACCGGGGAGCTGTTTTTT.

The rearrangement uses TRBV6-2 or TRBV6-3 and TRBJ2-6; D may be TRBD2 (5 bases). V was pared by 2 bases and J by 2 bases, with 10 bases between. CDR1 is MNHEY, CDR2 SVGEGT, per germline. The CDR3 is 16 residues long. The CDR3, as DNA: TGTGCCAGCAGTTACGTGGTCGGGGCTGGGGCCAACGTCCTGACTTTC. This sequence encodes CASSYVVGAGANVLTF.

V and J are TRBV27 and TRBJ1-4; D is unresolved. In germline, CDR1 is MNHEY, CDR2 SMNVEV (reference sequence). This CDR3 has 16 residues. Trimming cost V 3 bases and J 0 bases, with 11 bases left between them. The CDR3: CASSFARGTTNEKLFF. CDR3 coding DNA: TGTGCCAGCAGTTTCGCGCGCGGGACAACTAATGAAAAACTGTTTTTT.